Sequencing of this T cell receptor beta chain was carried out in a study of regulatory T cells in long-lasting Graves disease. Documented time point: newly diagnosed GD, antithyroid drugs for less than 3 months. The TCR library was made from RNA that had been extracted from PBMCs in TRIzol. The CDR3 is 20 residues long. Germline assignment: CDR1 SGHNT and CDR2 YENEEA. V trimming: 2 bases; J trimming: 0 bases; junction bases outside the gene matches: 9. This clonotype was found once. Both iRepertoire HTBI primers and Arm-PCR of CDR3 regions were used to build the TCR beta libraries. TCRdb processed the multiplex PCR reads anew with MiXCR; each CDR3 protein has one entry. This table holds hundreds of thousands of distinct CDR3 sequences, around 15% found once. These data also formed part of another study, on T cells in Graves' hyperthyroidism and ophthalmopathy. That study adds: Participants, patients aged 18 to 65, had newly diagnosed hyperthyroidism with a duration under 2 months.

The TCR originated in a woman in her 30s with Graves disease. The material was peripheral blood mononuclear cells (PBMCs), obtained at new diagnosis, from a patient treated with antithyroid drugs. The V gene is TRBV11-3, the J gene TRBJ2-4, with 14 bases that match TRBD2. The CDR3 loop reads CASSLSGTSGSSLAKNIQYF. The CDR3, as DNA: TGTGCCAGCAGCTTATCCGGGACTAGCGGGAGCTCCCTAGCCAAAAACATTCAGTACTTC.